These T cell receptor beta chains were read from a single sample in a study of blood T cell repertoires in COVID-19. Method: immunoSEQ multiplex PCR; TCRdb's copy keeps in-frame clones and lacks some. The data hold 120,000 to 150,000 clones, with approximately 84% observed a single time. The sample taken for sequencing was PBMCs or T cells enriched from blood (not recorded which). The receptor set was obtained from a woman between 50 and 59 years old with acute COVID-19. Both conserved end residues are part of each CDR3. D genes are given only for firm matches. For some rows the clone size is stated as once, few or many, or as a class when expanded; others skip it.

V gene	D gene	J gene	clone size	CDR3 DNA	CDR3 protein
TRBV2	TRBD1	TRBJ1-2	-	TGTGCCAGCAGTGACCCGGGACAGACCTATGGCTACACCTTC	CASSDPGQTYGYTF
TRBV5-6	-	TRBJ2-7	-	TGTGCCAGCAGCTTGGCCGGAGGACCGACATCCGTCTTC	CASSLAGGPTSVF
TRBV19	TRBD1	TRBJ1-2	-	TGTGCCAGTAGTATAACAGGGGGCTTAAGTGGCTACACCTTC	CASSITGGLSGYTF
TRBV29-1	TRBD1	TRBJ1-1	few	TGCAGCGTCCGACAGGGTTGGGCGATGAACACTGAAGCTTTCTTT	CSVRQGWAMNTEAFF
TRBV7-9	TRBD1	TRBJ1-1	-	TGTGCCAGCAGCTTGGGACAGGGGTTTCCCATGAACACTGAAGCTTTCTTT	CASSLGQGFPMNTEAFF
TRBV5-1	-	TRBJ1-3	-	TGCGCCAGCACCGGGGGGGACGGAAACACCATATATTTT	CASTGGDGNTIYF
TRBV6-2/TRBV6-3	TRBD1	TRBJ2-2	-	TGTGCCAGCAGTACGTACGCCGGGACAGGTAACACCGGGGAGCTGTTTTTT	CASSTYAGTGNTGELFF
TRBV18	-	TRBJ2-1	-	TGTGCCAGCTCACCGCGAACAGGTTCCTACAATGAGCAGTTCTTC	CASSPRTGSYNEQFF
TRBV3-1/TRBV3-2	TRBD2	TRBJ2-5	once	TGTGCCAGCAGCCAACAGAGACTAGCGGCGTACCAAGAGACCCAGTACTTC	CASSQQRLAAYQETQYF
TRBV10-3	TRBD1	TRBJ2-2	-	TGTGCCATCAGGGACAGGGGGGACACCGGGGAGCTGTTTTTT	CAIRDRGDTGELFF
TRBV24-1	TRBD1	TRBJ1-2	-	TGTGCCACCAGTGACCCTGGACAGGGAGCTAACTATGGCTACACCTTC	CATSDPGQGANYGYTF
TRBV6-5	-	TRBJ2-5	-	TGTGCCAGCAGGAATAGCAGGGGGACCCAGTACTTC	CASRNSRGTQYF
TRBV2	-	TRBJ2-3	few	TGTGCCAGCAAACCCACTAGCACAGATACGCAGTATTTT	CASKPTSTDTQYF
TRBV7-9	-	TRBJ2-1	once	TGTGCCAGCAGCTTCGGGGACTCGCGACACAAGCAGTTCTTC	CASSFGDSRHKQFF
TRBV27	-	TRBJ1-2	-	TGTGCCAGCAGTCGACAGCCCCCCTATGGCTACACCTTC	CASSRQPPYGYTF
TRBV5-3	-	TRBJ1-2	once	TGTGCCAGAAGCTTGTCTAGCTCCTCGGACTATGGCTACACCTTC	CARSLSSSSDYGYTF
TRBV13	-	TRBJ2-1	once	TGTGCCAGCAGCTTAAACCGGAATGAGCAGTTCTTC	CASSLNRNEQFF
TRBV28	-	TRBJ2-5	-	TGTGCCAGCAGTGGTGGGAGACAAGAGACCCAGTACTTC	CASSGGRQETQYF
TRBV6-4	-	TRBJ1-3	-	TGTGCCAGTACAATCAGGGTGGGTGGAAACACCATATATTTT	CASTIRVGGNTIYF
TRBV7-6	TRBD2	TRBJ2-1	-	TGTGCCAGCAGCTTAGTCCTAGCGGGAGGGCCGGGCCATGAGCAGTTCTTC	CASSLVLAGGPGHEQFF
TRBV7-9	TRBD1	TRBJ1-6	-	TGTGCCAGCAGCATCGGACAGGAGAATTCACCCCTCCACTTT	CASSIGQENSPLHF
TRBV11-3	-	TRBJ1-6	-	TGTGCCAGCACCATTGGGCACGGAAATAATTCACCCCTCCACTTT	CASTIGHGNNSPLHF
TRBV6-6	TRBD2	TRBJ2-5	-	TGTGCCAGCAGTCCTGCTCCGGGACTAGCGGGAGGGCTGGGTGAGACCCAGTACTTC	CASSPAPGLAGGLGETQYF
TRBV11-3	-	TRBJ2-7	-	TGTGCCAGCAGCCCACCGGGATTAGGTTCCTACGAGCAGTACTTC	CASSPPGLGSYEQYF
TRBV7-2	TRBD2	TRBJ2-1	-	TGTGCCAGCAGCTTAGTAAGACTAGCGGTCTACAATGAGCAGTTCTTC	CASSLVRLAVYNEQFF
TRBV19	TRBD2	TRBJ2-1	-	TGTGCCACCAACGGACTAGCGGGAGTCAATGAGCAGTTCTTC	CATNGLAGVNEQFF
TRBV18	-	TRBJ1-1	-	TGTGCCAGCTCACCGGGAGTGGACACTGAAGCTTTCTTT	CASSPGVDTEAFF